One and the same sample provided the 17 T cell receptor beta chains below, sequenced in a study of T cells after yellow fever vaccination. Via MiXCR, TCRdb re-called the 5' RACE reads, giving one row per CDR3 protein. The data hold around 320,000 distinct CDR3 sequences, with about 10% observed a single time. Sequencing was performed on CD4+ T cells sorted from PBMCs, taken 45 days after the yellow fever booster vaccination. The receptors were sampled from a man younger than 35 who received the YFV17D yellow fever vaccine.

The genes are TRBV5-1 and TRBJ1-2; TRBD1 is a possible D gene (6 bases). In germline, CDR1 is SGHRS, CDR2 YFSETQ. V lost 4 bases and J 2 bases, leaving 15 bases between the germline ends. The length of the CDR3 is 15 residues. The CDR3 sequence: CASSPRQDPNYGYTF. The CDR3, as DNA: TGCGCCAGCAGCCCGAGACAGGACCCAAACTATGGCTACACCTTC.

This clonotype was seen a handful of times. The chain carries TRBV18 and TRBJ2-7; 9 bases match TRBD1. The germline V gene encodes CDR1 KGHSH and CDR2 LQKENI. V was clipped by 3 bases and J by 2 bases; unmatched bases: 5. The CDR3 covers 15 residues. For the CDR3, the DNA is TGTGCCAGCTCACCTACAGGGGGCGTCACCTACGAGCAGTACTTC. It translates to CASSPTGGVTYEQYF.

The chain couples TRBV28 to TRBJ1-5; the D gene is possibly TRBD1 (5 bases). The CDR3 extends over 14 amino acids. Trimming removed 7 bases from V and 5 bases from J, with 15 bases in between. Germline loops: CDR1 MDHEN, CDR2 SYDVKM. CDR3 sequence (DNA): TGTGCCAGCACCCCGGACATTCGGCATCAGCCCCAGCATTTT. This sequence encodes CASTPDIRHQPQHF.

This clonotype was seen repeatedly, ten times or more. This sequence joins TRBV4-3 and TRBJ2-1; D unclear. There are 15 residues in the CDR3. Looked up from germline, CDR1 is LGHNA and CDR2 is YSLEER. Trimming stripped 2 bases from V and 8 bases from J, with 16 bases between. The CDR3 DNA sequence: TGCGCCAGCAGCCAACCGGGCCGATGGTCTGATGAGCAGTTCTTC. Its protein is CASSQPGRWSDEQFF.

This clonotype was observed a few times. The chain employs TRBV5-1 and TRBJ1-4; D not resolved. Germline assignment: CDR1 SGHRS and CDR2 YFSETQ. CDR3 length: 13 amino acids. Deletions cut 0 bases from V and 7 bases from J, with 7 bases between. CDR3 residues: CASSLAASEKLFF. CDR3 nucleotides: TGCGCCAGCAGCTTGGCCGCCAGTGAAAAACTGTTTTTT.

This clonotype was seen repeatedly, ten times or more. This chain uses TRBV29-1 with TRBJ2-5; TRBD2 agrees at 13 bases. The CDR3 is 15 residues long. Germline values: CDR1 SQVTM, CDR2 ANQGSEA. Trimming cost V 5 bases and J 5 bases; bases outside gene matches: 8. The CDR3 nucleotides read TGCAGCGTTACGGGACTAGCGGGGACCGGGGAGACCCAGTACTTC. Translation gives CSVTGLAGTGETQYF.

This clonotype occurred a few times. The chain joins TRBV19 to TRBJ2-5, with D perhaps assigned TRBD1 or TRBD2 (6 bases each). V was cut by 1 base and J by 7 bases, with 13 bases left in between. Germline assignment: CDR1 LNHDA and CDR2 SQIVND (reference sequence). This CDR3 has 14 amino acids. The CDR3 DNA is TGTGCCAGTAGTATAGCAGGGGCCGGGGGGACCCAGTACTTC. Translated, it gives CASSIAGAGGTQYF.

The chain joins TRBV6-5 to TRBJ2-4, with 8 bases that match TRBD1. J lost 3 bases, V lost 6 bases, and 10 bases had no gene match. This CDR3 comprises 16 residues. Germline V gene data show CDR1 as MNHEY and CDR2 as SVGAGI. CDR3 DNA sequence: TGTGCCAGCAGCCGAGCTGACAGGGGCAGCAAAAACATTCAGTACTTC. Amino acid sequence: CASSRADRGSKNIQYF.

On this clonotype itself: A clone one base away is much larger, so this may be a read error. This rearrangement joins TRBV5-1 to TRBJ2-3; 12 bases map to TRBD2. In germline, CDR1 is SGHRS, CDR2 YFSETQ. The CDR3 consists of 16 residues. CDR3 nucleotide sequence: TGCGCCAGCAGCCCTAGCGGGGGGGCCGGCACAGATGCGCAGTATTTT. Translating gives CASSPSGGAGTDAQYF.

This clonotype was seen a few times. The chain combines TRBV18 with TRBJ2-3; 7 bases map to TRBD1. CDR1 is KGHSH, CDR2 LQKENI, per germline. The CDR3 is 16 residues long. V dropped 6 bases and J dropped 3; count of bases not matched to a gene: 12. The DNA of the CDR3 is TGTGCCAGCTCTCTGGGGCGACAGGGTGGAACAGATACGCAGTATTTT. Translated, it gives CASSLGRQGGTDTQYF.

This clonotype has a handful of counts. The genes are TRBV27 and TRBJ1-2; tentative D call: TRBD1 (5 bases). The CDR3 length is 16 residues. Trimming pared 5 bases from V and 2 bases from J, leaving 18 bases between. Germline CDR1 reads MNHEY; CDR2 reads SMNVEV (reference sequence). The CDR3 region is CASSPLGAASNYGYTF. CDR3 nucleotides: TGTGCCAGCAGTCCTCTAGGGGCAGCATCCAACTATGGCTACACCTTC.

This chain links TRBV6-1 with TRBJ1-6, with TRBD1 matching 8 bases. V dropped 4 bases and J dropped 7; count of bases not matched to a gene: 6. CDR3 length: 15 amino acids. Germline V gives CDR1 MNHNS, CDR2 SASEGT. For the CDR3, the DNA is TGTGCCAGCAGTGTTCGAACAGGGGGAAATTCACCCCTCCACTTT. Translated: CASSVRTGGNSPLHF.

This clonotype was counted a single time. V usage is TRBV12-3 or TRBV12-4 and J usage is TRBJ1-5; perhaps TRBD1 as D (6 bases). The V end lost 3 bases, the J end lost 6 bases, and 9 bases lay between the germline ends. The CDR3 is made up of 13 amino acids. The CDR3 region is CASSLGGPQPQHF. The CDR3, as DNA: TGTGCCAGCAGTTTGGGGGGGCCTCAGCCCCAGCATTTT.

V usage is TRBV28 and J usage is TRBJ2-7; the D is unclear. V was pared by 5 bases and J by 6 bases, with 11 bases between. The CDR3 runs to 12 residues. Germline CDR1 is MDHEN and CDR2 is SYDVKM. The chain's CDR3 is CASSRASREQYV. DNA of the CDR3: TGTGCCAGCAGTCGAGCTAGTCGCGAGCAGTACGTC.

The V gene is TRBV5-7, the J gene TRBJ2-7; the D gene is possibly TRBD2 (5 bases). TRBV5-7 is recorded as an ORF, its role being uncertain. V lost 6 bases, J lost 0 bases, and 10 bases lay in between. CDR3 size: 13 residues. The DNA of the CDR3 is TGTGCCAGCACAGGACTTAGCTCCTACGAGCAGTACGTC. This sequence encodes CASTGLSSYEQYV.

J is TRBJ2-5 and V is TRBV6-2 or TRBV6-3; the D gene is possibly TRBD1 (5 bases). The V end lost 7 bases, the J end lost 0 bases, and 18 bases lay between the germline ends. The CDR3 contains 16 residues. Germline-derived CDR1 and CDR2 are MNHEY and SVGEGT. CDR3: CASTQRQGGHQETQYF. The DNA of the CDR3 is TGTGCCAGCACCCAACGTCAGGGTGGGCACCAAGAGACCCAGTACTTC.

This clonotype was seen repeatedly, ten times or more. V is TRBV7-9 and J is TRBJ2-5; possibly TRBD2 for D (6 bases). The CDR3 runs 13 residues. Looked up from germline, CDR1 is SEHNR and CDR2 is FQNEAQ (reference sequence). Trimming shortened V by 6 bases and J by 3 bases, and 11 bases separated the two germline ends. CDR3 amino acids: CASSFWGEETQYF. Written as DNA, the CDR3 is TGTGCCAGCAGTTTCTGGGGGGAAGAGACCCAGTACTTC.